The rows below give T cell receptor beta chains drawn from one sample of a study of radiotherapy plus CTLA-4 blockade in lung cancer. The protocol was immunoSEQ multiplex PCR, while the TCRdb copy is restricted to in-frame clones and leaves out a portion. The table includes about 32,000 clones, more than 80% detected once. Specimen: peripheral blood, collected from a patient treated with radiotherapy plus ipilimumab. Receptors were obtained from a human donor with non-small cell lung cancer who had stable disease on radiotherapy plus ipilimumab. Both conserved end residues are part of each CDR3. The D gene is left open where the match is weak. Rows give clone size only sometimes, using once, few, many, or a class for an expanded clone.

V gene	J gene	clone size	D gene	CDR3 protein	CDR3 DNA
TRBV28	TRBJ2-1	-	TRBD2	CASRRGGSAGEQFF	TGTGCCAGCAGGCGGGGGGGGAGTGCGGGTGAGCAGTTCTTC
TRBV19	TRBJ1-1	-	-	CASSIGAGIFTEAFF	TGTGCCAGTAGTATAGGGGCAGGGATCTTCACTGAAGCTTTCTTT
TRBV28	TRBJ1-5	-	-	CASSLFVASNQPQHF	TGTGCCAGCAGTTTATTCGTCGCGAGCAATCAGCCCCAGCATTTT
TRBV5-4	TRBJ1-1	-	TRBD1	CASSPRAGTGGTEAFF	TGTGCCAGCAGCCCCAGGGCCGGGACAGGGGGCACTGAAGCTTTCTTT
TRBV10-3	TRBJ1-1	-	-	CAISESMGGMNTEAFF	TGTGCCATCAGTGAGTCAATGGGGGGGATGAACACTGAAGCTTTCTTT
TRBV6-6	TRBJ1-5	-	-	CASSNEQGRQPQHF	TGTGCCAGCAGTAACGAACAGGGACGTCAGCCCCAGCATTTT
TRBV19	TRBJ1-5	once	-	CASSIGEGTNQPQHF	TGTGCCAGTAGTATAGGGGAGGGTACCAATCAGCCCCAGCATTTT
TRBV7-2	TRBJ2-5	-	-	CASSLPTGMRKTQYF	TGTGCCAGCAGCTTACCAACAGGGATGAGGAAGACCCAGTACTTC
TRBV18	TRBJ2-7	-	-	CASSPNREPYEQYF	TGTGCCAGCTCACCCAACAGGGAACCCTACGAGCAGTACTTC
TRBV18	TRBJ2-7	-	TRBD1	CASSPRGQGAVYEQYF	TGTGCCAGCTCACCGAGGGGACAGGGGGCAGTCTACGAGCAGTACTTC
TRBV19	TRBJ1-5	-	-	CASSPHRQGSNQPQHF	TGTGCCAGTAGCCCCCACAGGCAGGGTAGCAATCAGCCCCAGCATTTT
TRBV27	TRBJ2-1	-	TRBD2	CASSLLGTSGSLGLGNEQFF	TGTGCCAGCAGTTTATTAGGGACTAGCGGGAGTCTAGGGCTGGGGAATGAGCAGTTCTTC
TRBV14	TRBJ1-3	-	-	CASSRGSGNTIYF	TGTGCCAGCAGCCGGGGCAGCGGAAACACCATATATTTT
TRBV5-1	TRBJ2-5	-	-	CASSLAGNAHETQYF	TGCGCCAGCAGCTTGGCGGGAAACGCGCACGAGACCCAGTACTTC
TRBV25-1	TRBJ1-1	-	-	CASSPQGRGTEAFF	TGTGCCAGCAGTCCCCAGGGGCGCGGTACTGAAGCTTTCTTT
TRBV19	TRBJ2-2	-	TRBD1	CASISQGAYTGELFF	TGTGCCAGTATCTCACAGGGGGCTTACACCGGGGAGCTGTTTTTT
TRBV10-3	TRBJ2-2	-	TRBD2	CAISVSSGRTNTGELFF	TGTGCCATCAGTGTGTCCAGCGGGAGGACGAACACCGGGGAGCTGTTTTTT
TRBV5-8	TRBJ2-2	-	TRBD1	CASSFRTGETGELFF	TGTGCCAGCAGCTTCCGGACAGGGGAGACCGGGGAGCTGTTTTTT
TRBV4-3	TRBJ2-7	-	TRBD2	CASSQVWGTSGDAYEQYF	TGCGCCAGCAGCCAAGTTTGGGGGACTAGCGGGGACGCCTACGAGCAGTACTTC
TRBV5-1	TRBJ2-7	-	-	CASSAMYDSSYEQYF	TGCGCCAGCAGCGCGATGTACGACAGCTCCTACGAGCAGTACTTC
TRBV5-1	TRBJ2-7	-	TRBD2	CASSPDGEGEQYF	TGCGCCAGCAGCCCGGACGGGGAGGGCGAGCAGTACTTC
TRBV27	TRBJ2-3	-	TRBD1	CASSSDRGTDTQYF	TGTGCCAGCAGTTCAGACAGGGGAACAGATACGCAGTATTTT
TRBV7-2	TRBJ1-1	-	-	CASSFPSAGIGSEAFF	TGTGCCAGCAGCTTCCCTTCGGCAGGGATCGGCTCTGAAGCTTTCTTT
TRBV10-3	TRBJ2-1	-	-	CAISPGTGYNEQFF	TGTGCCATCAGCCCCGGGACTGGTTACAATGAGCAGTTCTTC
TRBV2	TRBJ1-2	-	-	CASSETDYGYTF	TGTGCCAGCAGTGAGACAGACTATGGCTACACCTTC
TRBV27	TRBJ2-3	-	TRBD1	CASRRQGGARTDTQYF	TGTGCCAGCAGACGACAGGGGGGGGCTCGCACAGATACGCAGTATTTT
TRBV10-1	TRBJ2-1	-	TRBD2	CASSDPRTSGSDEQFF	TGCGCCAGCAGTGACCCCAGGACTAGCGGGAGCGATGAGCAGTTCTTC
TRBV4-3	TRBJ2-3	-	TRBD1	CASSPRQGQDTQYF	TGCGCCAGCAGCCCTCGACAGGGGCAAGATACGCAGTATTTT
TRBV18	TRBJ1-2	-	-	CASSPDSVSYGYTF	TGTGCCAGCTCACCGGACAGCGTTTCCTATGGCTACACCTTC
TRBV2	TRBJ1-2	-	TRBD1	CASRPDREGYGYTF	TGTGCCAGCAGGCCGGACAGGGAGGGCTATGGCTACACCTTC
TRBV29-1	TRBJ2-5	once	TRBD2	CSVEEGGGQETQYF	TGCAGCGTTGAAGAGGGGGGGGGTCAAGAGACCCAGTACTTC
TRBV4-2	TRBJ1-6	-	TRBD1	CASSQADPGQGNSPLHF	TGTGCCAGCAGCCAAGCAGACCCGGGACAGGGGAATTCACCCCTCCACTTT
TRBV9	TRBJ2-3	-	-	CASSSSGGQSSTDTQYF	TGTGCCAGCAGCTCCTCCGGGGGGCAGAGTAGCACAGATACGCAGTATTTT
TRBV7-9	TRBJ2-7	-	-	CASSRGLIPYEQYF	TGTGCCAGCAGCCGAGGACTAATCCCCTACGAGCAGTACTTC
TRBV9	TRBJ2-5	-	-	CASSEEGWAAQYF	TGTGCCAGCAGCGAGGAGGGCTGGGCGGCCCAGTACTTC
TRBV28	TRBJ2-3	once	TRBD1	CASRSGQRTDTQYF	TGTGCCAGCAGATCGGGACAGCGCACAGATACGCAGTATTTT
TRBV7-3	TRBJ2-6	-	TRBD2	CASSLGLAAGANVLTF	TGTGCCAGCAGCTTAGGACTAGCAGCTGGGGCCAACGTCCTGACTTTC
TRBV7-3	TRBJ2-3	-	-	CASSEREGKTDTQYF	TGTGCCAGCAGCGAAAGAGAGGGCAAGACAGATACGCAGTATTTT
TRBV5-1	TRBJ2-7	-	TRBD1	CASSKNPDRERGYEQYF	TGCGCCAGCAGCAAAAACCCGGACAGGGAAAGGGGATACGAGCAGTACTTC
TRBV4-2	TRBJ1-5	few	TRBD1	CASSQDEGAHQPQHF	TGTGCCAGCAGCCAAGATGAGGGGGCTCATCAGCCCCAGCATTTT
TRBV5-8	TRBJ2-7	-	TRBD1	CASSDPRDRVYEQYF	TGTGCCAGCAGCGACCCCCGGGACAGGGTCTACGAGCAGTACTTC
TRBV5-1	TRBJ2-7	-	TRBD1	CASSSGQGTNEQYF	TGCGCCAGCAGCTCGGGACAGGGGACAAACGAGCAGTACTTC
TRBV18	TRBJ2-5	once	TRBD2	CASSPPGLAGYGETQYF	TGTGCCAGCTCACCACCGGGACTAGCGGGATATGGAGAGACCCAGTACTTC
TRBV4-1	TRBJ2-1	once	-	CASSQEGSVDEQFF	TGCGCCAGCAGCCAAGAGGGGAGTGTGGATGAGCAGTTCTTC
TRBV10-3	TRBJ2-7	few	-	CAISESRGGYEQYF	TGTGCCATCAGTGAGTCGAGGGGGGGCTACGAGCAGTACTTC